Each of the 12 T cell receptor beta chains below was sequenced from the same sample in a study of OX40 agonist ivuxolimab in advanced cancers. The repertoire was sequenced with immunoSEQ multiplex PCR; TCRdb's copy has only in-frame clones and lacks some. The table includes around 75,000 clones, roughly 86% detected once. Sequences were derived from CD4+ or CD8+ T cells sorted from blood, sampled in a trial of the OX40 agonist ivuxolimab. These receptors were obtained from an adult with an advanced solid tumor such as melanoma, head and neck, liver or kidney cancer.

DNA of the CDR3: TGTGCCAGCAGCCCGACGGGAAGCCAAAACATTCAGTACTTC. Translation: CASSPTGSQNIQYF. This sequence joins TRBV5-4 and TRBJ2-4, with a tentative D call TRBD2 (5 bases). V lost 4 bases and J lost 5, with 13 bases in between. CDR3 length: 14 amino acids. Per the germline V gene, CDR1 is SGHNT and CDR2 is YYREEE (reference sequence).

The CDR3 loop is CASSQQQGRVTDTQYF. CDR3 bases: TGTGCCAGCAGCCAGCAACAGGGGCGGGTCACAGATACGCAGTATTTT. J is TRBJ2-3 and V is TRBV4-2, with TRBD1 identical over 7 bases. The CDR3 is 16 amino acids. Trimming removed 3 bases from V and 2 bases from J; junction bases left unmatched: 8. The germline V gene encodes CDR1 LGHNA and CDR2 YNFKEQ.

The DNA for the CDR3 is TGTGCCTGGAGTGGACTCGACAGGGGAGCCCACGAGCAGTACTTC. This gives the protein CAWSGLDRGAHEQYF. The chain employs TRBV30 and TRBJ2-7; 8 nucleotides line up with TRBD1. J was trimmed by 5 bases and V by 1 base; bases with no gene match: 10. This CDR3 is 15 amino acids long. Germline V gene sequence: CDR1 GTSNPN, CDR2 SVGIG (reference sequence). The entire variable domain, with the rest obtained from reference TRBV30 and TRBJ2-7, is as follows: SQTIHQWPATLVQPVGSPLSLECTVEGTSNPNLYWYRQAAGRGLQLLFYSVGIGQISSEVPQNLSASRPQDRQFILSSKKLLLSDSGFYLCAWSGLDRGAHEQYFGPGTRLTVT.

The chain combines TRBV7-8 with TRBJ1-4, with a weak D call TRBD1 (5 bases). Trimming removed 5 bases at V and 10 bases at J, with 23 bases between. Germline CDR1 is SGHVS and CDR2 is FQNEAQ. The CDR3 extends over 16 amino acids. The CDR3 DNA reads as TGTGCCAGCAGCCAGGCGGGGGGACGTTTATGGGGAAAACTGTTTTTT. Its protein product is CASSQAGGRLWGKLFF.

This clone has only one observation. V usage is TRBV30 and J usage is TRBJ2-3; D may be TRBD2 (7 bases). Germline assignment: CDR1 GTSNPN and CDR2 SVGIG (reference sequence). Trimming removed 1 base at V and 6 bases at J, with 17 bases between. This CDR3 is 15 amino acids long. The CDR3 here is CAWSGWGGSGDTQYF. CDR3 coding DNA: TGTGCCTGGAGTGGGTGGGGGGGCAGTGGTGATACGCAGTATTTT.

The chain carries TRBV25-1 and TRBJ1-3; D is possibly TRBD1 (5 bases). The CDR3 is 18 amino acids. Germline-derived CDR1 and CDR2 are MGHDK and SYGVNS. V lost 3 bases to trimming and J lost 3 bases, with 21 bases between them. CDR3 in amino acids: CASSEIRGWAGFGNTIYF. Here the CDR3 DNA reads TGTGCCAGCAGTGAGATACGGGGTTGGGCAGGGTTTGGAAACACCATATATTTT.

This chain joins TRBV7-2 and TRBJ1-4, with D uncertain. V was clipped by 4 bases and J by 4 bases, with 7 bases between them. CDR3 size: 13 residues. Per the germline V gene, CDR1 is SGHTA and CDR2 is FQGNSA. The chain's CDR3 is CASSSDVNEKLFF. Here the CDR3 DNA reads TGTGCCAGCAGCTCTGATGTTAATGAAAAACTGTTTTTT.

The rearrangement uses TRBV19 and TRBJ1-1; no clear D gene. This CDR3 region has 12 residues. Looked up from germline, CDR1 is LNHDA and CDR2 is SQIVND (reference sequence). V gave up 7 bases and J gave up 4 bases, with 10 bases separating them. CDR3 protein: CASIRQGTEAFF. CDR3 sequence (DNA): TGTGCCAGTATAAGGCAAGGCACTGAAGCTTTCTTT.

The chain is built from TRBV28 and TRBJ1-2, with unresolved D. CDR3 length equals 13 residues. Trimming removed 0 bases from V and 2 bases from J, with 4 bases in between. Per the germline V gene, CDR1 is MDHEN and CDR2 is SYDVKM. CDR3 bases: TGTGCCAGCAGTTTATGGAGCAACTATGGCTACACCTTC. Encoded protein: CASSLWSNYGYTF.

CDR3 residues: CASGGWGADTQYF. The CDR3 DNA reads as TGTGCCAGCGGAGGATGGGGTGCAGATACGCAGTATTTT. The chain is built from TRBV7-9 and TRBJ2-3, with D maybe TRBD2 (5 bases). Germline V gene lookup returns CDR1 SEHNR and CDR2 FQNEAQ (reference sequence). The CDR3 length is 13 residues. V was cut by 8 bases and J by 4 bases, with 13 bases left in between.

The J gene is TRBJ2-3, the V gene TRBV4-1; 9 nucleotides line up with TRBD1. Germline V gene lookup returns CDR1 MGHRA and CDR2 YSYEKL. Germline trimming cut 6 bases from V and 11 bases from J; bases unmatched to any gene: 9. This CDR3 spans 13 amino acids. CDR3 bases: TGCGCCAGCAGTTCTGTCGCGGGACAGGGGCAGTATTTT. Its translation is CASSSVAGQGQYF.

V is TRBV6-1 and J is TRBJ2-3, with 7 bases lining up with TRBD2. The V gene's germline CDR1 is MNHNS and CDR2 SASEGT. With V trimmed by 11 bases and J by 0 bases, 5 bases remained unmatched. The length of the CDR3 is 13 residues. CDR3 coding DNA: TGTGCCGGGGGGGTGCAGAGCACAGATACGCAGTATTTT. Its translation: CAGGVQSTDTQYF.